This T cell receptor beta chain was profiled in a study of memory CD4+ T cells and cytomegalovirus serostatus. The sort gate was single viable CD3+CD4+CD8-CD45RO+ cells for memory CD4+ T cells. Germline assignment: CDR1 SGHVS and CDR2 FQNEAQ. Trimming left V 4 bases short and J 2 bases short, with 15 bases between. The CDR3 is made up of 16 amino acids. Profiled with immunoSEQ multiplex PCR; TCRdb holds only in-frame clones, not every one. The sample includes just under 65,000 clones, around 77% of them seen just once. Sequenced sample: memory CD4+ T cells from blood. This chain joins TRBV7-8 and TRBJ1-3; a possible D gene is TRBD1 (5 bases). The sequence was collected from an adult in good health and CMV-seronegative. CDR3 region: CASSSRQGAAGNTIYF. The CDR3 nucleotides are TGTGCCAGCAGCTCGCGTCAGGGAGCTGCTGGAAACACCATATATTTT.